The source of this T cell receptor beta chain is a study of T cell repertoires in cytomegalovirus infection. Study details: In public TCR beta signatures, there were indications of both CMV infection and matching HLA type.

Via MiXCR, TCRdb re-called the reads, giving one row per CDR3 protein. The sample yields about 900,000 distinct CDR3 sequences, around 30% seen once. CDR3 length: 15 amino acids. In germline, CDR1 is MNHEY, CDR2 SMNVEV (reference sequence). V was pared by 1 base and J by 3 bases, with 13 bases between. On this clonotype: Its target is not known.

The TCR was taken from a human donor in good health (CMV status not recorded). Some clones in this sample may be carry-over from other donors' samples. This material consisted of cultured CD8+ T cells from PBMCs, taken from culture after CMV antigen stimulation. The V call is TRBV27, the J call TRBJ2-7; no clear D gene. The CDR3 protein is CASSLLAGRNYEQYF. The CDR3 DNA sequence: TGTGCCAGCAGTTTATTGGCAGGACGGAACTACGAGCAGTACTTC.